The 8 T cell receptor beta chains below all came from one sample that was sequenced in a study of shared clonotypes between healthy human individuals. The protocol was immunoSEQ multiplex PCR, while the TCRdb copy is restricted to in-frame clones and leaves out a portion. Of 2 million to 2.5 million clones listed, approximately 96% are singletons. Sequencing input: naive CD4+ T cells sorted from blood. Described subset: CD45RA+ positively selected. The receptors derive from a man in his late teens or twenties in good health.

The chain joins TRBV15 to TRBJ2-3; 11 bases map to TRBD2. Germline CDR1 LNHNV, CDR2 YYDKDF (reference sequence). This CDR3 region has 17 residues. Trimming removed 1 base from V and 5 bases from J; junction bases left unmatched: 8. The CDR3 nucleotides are TGTGCCACCAGCAGAGGAATAGCGGGAGGGCCGGAAGATACGCAGTATTTT. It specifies CATSRGIAGGPEDTQYF.

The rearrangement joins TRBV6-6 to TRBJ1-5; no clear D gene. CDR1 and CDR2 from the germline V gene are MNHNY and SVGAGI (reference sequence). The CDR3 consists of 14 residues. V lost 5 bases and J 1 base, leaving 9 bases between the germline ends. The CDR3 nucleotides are TGTGCCAGCAGTGACCCGAACAGCAATCAGCCCCAGCATTTT. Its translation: CASSDPNSNQPQHF.

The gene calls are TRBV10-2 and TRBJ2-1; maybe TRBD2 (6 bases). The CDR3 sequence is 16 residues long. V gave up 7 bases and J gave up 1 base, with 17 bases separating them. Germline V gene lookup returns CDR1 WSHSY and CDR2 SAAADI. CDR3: CASIPRDGGSYNEQFF. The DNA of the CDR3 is TGCGCCAGCATCCCAAGGGACGGGGGATCCTACAATGAGCAGTTCTTC.

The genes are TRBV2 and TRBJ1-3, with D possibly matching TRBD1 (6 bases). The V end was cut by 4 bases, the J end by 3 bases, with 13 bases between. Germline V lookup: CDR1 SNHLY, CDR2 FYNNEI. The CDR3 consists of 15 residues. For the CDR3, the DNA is TGTGCCAGCAGTGTAGGGGGAGGTGGTGGAAACACCATATATTTT. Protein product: CASSVGGGGGNTIYF.

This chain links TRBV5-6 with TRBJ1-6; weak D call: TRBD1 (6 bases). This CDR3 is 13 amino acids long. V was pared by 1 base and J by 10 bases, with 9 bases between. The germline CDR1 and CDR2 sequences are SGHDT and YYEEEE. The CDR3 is CASSLRGPSPLHF. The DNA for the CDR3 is TGTGCCAGCAGCTTGCGGGGGCCCTCACCCCTCCACTTT.

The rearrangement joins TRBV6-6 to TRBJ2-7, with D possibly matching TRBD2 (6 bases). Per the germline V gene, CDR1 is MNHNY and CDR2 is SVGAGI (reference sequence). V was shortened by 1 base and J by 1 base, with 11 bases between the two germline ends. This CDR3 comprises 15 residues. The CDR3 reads CASSYLQAGSYEQYF. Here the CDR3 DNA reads TGTGCCAGCAGTTACTTGCAAGCGGGTTCCTACGAGCAGTACTTC.

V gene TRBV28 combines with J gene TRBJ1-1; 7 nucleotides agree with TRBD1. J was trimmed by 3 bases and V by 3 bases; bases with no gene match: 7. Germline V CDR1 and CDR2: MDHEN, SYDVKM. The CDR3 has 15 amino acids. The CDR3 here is CASSFNRGGDTEAFF. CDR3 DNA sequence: TGTGCCAGCAGTTTCAACAGGGGTGGGGACACTGAAGCTTTCTTT.

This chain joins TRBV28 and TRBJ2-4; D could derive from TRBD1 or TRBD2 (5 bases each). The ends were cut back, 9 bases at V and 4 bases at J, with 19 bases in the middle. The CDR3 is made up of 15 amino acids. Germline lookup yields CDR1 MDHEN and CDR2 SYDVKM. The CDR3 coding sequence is TGTGCCAGGACAGCGGACGGACGGACGAAAAACATTCAGTACTTC. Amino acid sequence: CARTADGRTKNIQYF.